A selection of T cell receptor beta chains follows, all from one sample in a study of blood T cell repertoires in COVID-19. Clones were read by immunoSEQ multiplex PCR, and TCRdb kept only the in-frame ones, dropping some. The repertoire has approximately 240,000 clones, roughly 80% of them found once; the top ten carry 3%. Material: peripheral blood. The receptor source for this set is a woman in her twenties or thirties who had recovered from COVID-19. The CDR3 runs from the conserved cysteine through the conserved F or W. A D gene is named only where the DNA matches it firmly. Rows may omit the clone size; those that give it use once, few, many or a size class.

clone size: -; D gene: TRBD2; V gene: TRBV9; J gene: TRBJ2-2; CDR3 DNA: TGTGCCAGCAGCATCCCCGGGACTAGCGCGGGAGGAAGGACCGGGGAGCTGTTTTTT; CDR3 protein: CASSIPGTSAGGRTGELFF
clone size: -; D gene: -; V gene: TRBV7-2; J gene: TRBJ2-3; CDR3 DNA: TGTGCCAGCAGCTTAGCTAGATGGTCCGGAGATACGCAGTATTTT; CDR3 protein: CASSLARWSGDTQYF
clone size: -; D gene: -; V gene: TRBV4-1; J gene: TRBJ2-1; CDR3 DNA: TGCGCCAGCAGCCAATACAAGGCGGCGTGGCGTGAGCAGTTCTTC; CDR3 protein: CASSQYKAAWREQFF
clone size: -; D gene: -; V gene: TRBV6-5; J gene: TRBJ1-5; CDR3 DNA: TGTGCCAGCAGTTACTCGAGGGGACTTCATCAGCCCCAGCATTTT; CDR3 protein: CASSYSRGLHQPQHF
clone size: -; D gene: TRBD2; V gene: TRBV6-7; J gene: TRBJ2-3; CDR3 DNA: TGTGCCAGCACCCTATCCGGGACTAGCGGGACAGATACGCAGTATTTT; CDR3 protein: CASTLSGTSGTDTQYF
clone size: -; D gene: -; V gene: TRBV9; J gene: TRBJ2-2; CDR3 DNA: TGTGCCAGCAGCGTAGCGGGGACCGGGGGTTACACCGGGGAGCTGTTTTTT; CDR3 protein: CASSVAGTGGYTGELFF
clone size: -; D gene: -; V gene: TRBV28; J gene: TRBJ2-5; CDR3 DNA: TGTGCCAGCAGTTTAGACTTCCAAGAGACCCAGTACTTC; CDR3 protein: CASSLDFQETQYF
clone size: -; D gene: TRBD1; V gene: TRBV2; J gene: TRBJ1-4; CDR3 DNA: TGTGCCAGCGTCGGTAGGGACAGGAGTAATGAAAAACTGTTTTTT; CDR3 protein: CASVGRDRSNEKLFF
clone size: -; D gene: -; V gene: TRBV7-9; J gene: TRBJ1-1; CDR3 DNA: TGTGCCAGCAGCCGTTTTACCGGGGGGCGTGCGGCTGAAGCTTTCTTT; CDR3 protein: CASSRFTGGRAAEAFF
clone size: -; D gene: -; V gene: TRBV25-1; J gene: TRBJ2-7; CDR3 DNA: TGTGCCAGCAGTGATAGTGCAGGGTCCTACGAGCAGTACTTC; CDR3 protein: CASSDSAGSYEQYF
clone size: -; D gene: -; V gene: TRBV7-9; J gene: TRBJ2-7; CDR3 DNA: TGTGCCAGCAGCTTAGTGGGCAGGGGTAACGACGAGCAGTACTTC; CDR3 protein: CASSLVGRGNDEQYF
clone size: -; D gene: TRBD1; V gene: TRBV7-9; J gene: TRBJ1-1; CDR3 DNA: TGTGCCAGCGCAGGAGGGGACAGGGCGAACACTGAAGCTTTCTTT; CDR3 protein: CASAGGDRANTEAFF
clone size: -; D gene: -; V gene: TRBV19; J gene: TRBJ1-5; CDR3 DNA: TGTGCCAGTAAGGAGGGGTATAGCAATCAGCCCCAGCATTTT; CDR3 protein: CASKEGYSNQPQHF
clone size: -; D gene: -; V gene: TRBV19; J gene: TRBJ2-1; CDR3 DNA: TGTGCCAGTAGTGACCACCAGGTTCAGAATGAGCAGTTCTTC; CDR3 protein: CASSDHQVQNEQFF
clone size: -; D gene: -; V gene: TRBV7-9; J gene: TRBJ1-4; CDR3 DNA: TGTGCCAGCAGCAGTAAGGGGACATCCACAACTAATGAAAAACTGTTTTTT; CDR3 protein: CASSSKGTSTTNEKLFF
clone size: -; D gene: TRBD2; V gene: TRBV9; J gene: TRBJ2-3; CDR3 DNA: TGTGCCAGCAGCGTAGCGAGGGATGGACTAGACGGAGATACGCAGTATTTT; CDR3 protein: CASSVARDGLDGDTQYF
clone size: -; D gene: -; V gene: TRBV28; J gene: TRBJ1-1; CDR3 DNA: TGTGCCAGCAGTTCGGCAGGTTTTGAAGCTTTCTTT; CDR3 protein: CASSSAGFEAFF
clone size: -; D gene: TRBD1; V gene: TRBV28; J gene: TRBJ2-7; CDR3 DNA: TGTGCCAGCAGTGTGACAGGGATCTCCTACGAGCAGTACTTC; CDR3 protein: CASSVTGISYEQYF
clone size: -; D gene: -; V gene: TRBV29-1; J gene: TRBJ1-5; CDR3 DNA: TGCAGCGTTAGCGGACGGGGGAATCAGCCCCAGCATTTT; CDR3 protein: CSVSGRGNQPQHF
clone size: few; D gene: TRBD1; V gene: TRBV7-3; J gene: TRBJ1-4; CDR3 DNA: TGTGCCAGCAGCTCAACAGGGGGTGAAAAACTGTTTTTT; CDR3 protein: CASSSTGGEKLFF
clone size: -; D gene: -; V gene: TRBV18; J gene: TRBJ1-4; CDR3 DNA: TGTGCCAGCTCACCACAGGGGGTTCAGGAAAAACTGTTTTTT; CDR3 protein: CASSPQGVQEKLFF
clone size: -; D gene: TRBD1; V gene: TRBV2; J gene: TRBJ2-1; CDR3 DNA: TGTGCCAGCAGGGAGGACAGGGCCTTCCACAATGAGCAGTTCTTC; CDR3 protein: CASREDRAFHNEQFF
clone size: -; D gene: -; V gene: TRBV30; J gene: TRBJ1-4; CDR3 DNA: TGTGCCTGGACCCTTAATGAAAAACTGTTTTTT; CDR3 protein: CAWTLNEKLFF
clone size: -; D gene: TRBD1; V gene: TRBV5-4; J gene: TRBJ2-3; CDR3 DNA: TGTGCCAGCAGCTTGCCGGGACAGGGGGCAGGCCCAGATACGCAGTATTTT; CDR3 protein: CASSLPGQGAGPDTQYF
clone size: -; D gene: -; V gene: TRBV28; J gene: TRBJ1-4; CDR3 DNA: TGTGCCAGCAGTTTTCCAGGGGACAATGAAAAACTGTTTTTT; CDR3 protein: CASSFPGDNEKLFF
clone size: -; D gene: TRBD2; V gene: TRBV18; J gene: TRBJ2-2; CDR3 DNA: TGTGCCAGCTCACCACCCCTAGGGACTAGCGGGACCCCCCGTGTCGGGGAGCTGTTTTTT; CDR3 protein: CASSPPLGTSGTPRVGELFF
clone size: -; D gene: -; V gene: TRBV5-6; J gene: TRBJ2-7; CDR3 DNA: TGTGCCAGCAGCTTTAAGCACGGACTCTACGAGCAGTACTTC; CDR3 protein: CASSFKHGLYEQYF
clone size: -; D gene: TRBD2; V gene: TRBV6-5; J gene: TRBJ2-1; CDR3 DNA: TGTGCCAGCAGCACGAGCGGGAACTCCTACAATGAGCAGTTCTTC; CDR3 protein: CASSTSGNSYNEQFF
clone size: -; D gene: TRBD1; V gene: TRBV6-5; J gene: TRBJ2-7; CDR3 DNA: TGTGCCAGCAGCCGGGACAGAGAAAGCTCCTACGAGCAGTACTTC; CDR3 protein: CASSRDRESSYEQYF
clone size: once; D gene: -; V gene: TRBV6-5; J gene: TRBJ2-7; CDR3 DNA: TGTGCCAGCAGTTACGATCCAGGGTGGTCCTACGAGCAGTACTTC; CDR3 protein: CASSYDPGWSYEQYF
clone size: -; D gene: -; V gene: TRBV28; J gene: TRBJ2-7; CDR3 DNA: TGTGCCAGCAGTCCTCACACCCTCTACGAGCAGTACTTC; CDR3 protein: CASSPHTLYEQYF
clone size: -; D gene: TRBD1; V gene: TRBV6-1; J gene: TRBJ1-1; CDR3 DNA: TGTGCCAGCAGTGAGGCGCAGGGGGCTCCTGAAGCTTTCTTT; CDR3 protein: CASSEAQGAPEAFF
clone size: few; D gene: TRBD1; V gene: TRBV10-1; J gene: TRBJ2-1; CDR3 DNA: TGCGCCACCCAAGGACCGGGACAGGGATACAATGAGCAGTTCTTC; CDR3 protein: CATQGPGQGYNEQFF
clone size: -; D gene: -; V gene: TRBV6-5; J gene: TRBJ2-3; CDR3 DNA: TGTGCCAGCGAAAAGGGGGATACGCAGTATTTT; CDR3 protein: CASEKGDTQYF
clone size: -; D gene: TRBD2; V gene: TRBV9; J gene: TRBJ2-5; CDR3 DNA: TGTGCCAGCAGCCTGTATGTAGCGGGAGGGGGAGAGACCCAGTACTTC; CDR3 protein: CASSLYVAGGGETQYF
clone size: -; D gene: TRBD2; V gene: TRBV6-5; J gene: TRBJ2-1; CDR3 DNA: TGTGCCAGCAGGGCGGGAGTACTTTACAATGAGCAGTTCTTC; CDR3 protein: CASRAGVLYNEQFF
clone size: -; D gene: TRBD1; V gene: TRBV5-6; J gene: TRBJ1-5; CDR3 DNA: TGTGCCAGCAGCTGGGGGACAGGGGGTCACAATCAGCCCCAGCATTTT; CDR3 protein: CASSWGTGGHNQPQHF
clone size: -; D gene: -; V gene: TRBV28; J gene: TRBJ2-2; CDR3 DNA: TGTGCCAGCAGAGAGGACACCGGGGAGCTGTTTTTT; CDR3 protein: CASREDTGELFF
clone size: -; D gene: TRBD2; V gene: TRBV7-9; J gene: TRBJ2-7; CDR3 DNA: TGTGCCAGCAGCTTAGGGTTAGCGGGGAGACCCTACGAGCAGTACTTC; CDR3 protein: CASSLGLAGRPYEQYF
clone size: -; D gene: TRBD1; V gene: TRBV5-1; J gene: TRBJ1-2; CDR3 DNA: TGCGCCAGCAGCTTACAGGGGGACTATGGCTACACCTTC; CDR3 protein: CASSLQGDYGYTF
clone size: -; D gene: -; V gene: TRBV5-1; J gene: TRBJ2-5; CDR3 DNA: TGCGCCAGCAGCTTGTTTGCGGGAAAAGAGACCCAGTACTTC; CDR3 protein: CASSLFAGKETQYF
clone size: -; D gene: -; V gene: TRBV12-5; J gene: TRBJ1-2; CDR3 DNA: TGTGCTAGTGGTTTGGGACTAGGAGGCTACACCTTC; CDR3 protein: CASGLGLGGYTF
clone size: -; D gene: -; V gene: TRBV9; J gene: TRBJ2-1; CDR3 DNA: TGTGCCAGCAGCGTAGGTTCTACCTGGTGGCAGTTCTTC; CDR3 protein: CASSVGSTWWQFF
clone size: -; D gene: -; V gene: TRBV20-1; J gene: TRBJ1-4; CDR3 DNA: TGCAGTGCTAGACCCTCTGAAAAACTGTTTTTT; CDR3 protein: CSARPSEKLFF
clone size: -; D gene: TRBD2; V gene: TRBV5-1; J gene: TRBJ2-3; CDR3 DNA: TGCGCCAGCAGCGCAGGAGTAGCGGGAGTCGCAGATACGCAGTATTTT; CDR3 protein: CASSAGVAGVADTQYF
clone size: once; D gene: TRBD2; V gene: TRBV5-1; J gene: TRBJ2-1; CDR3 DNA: TGCGCCAGCAGCCGACCTATTCTAGCGGGAGGGCCCAATGAGCAGTTCTTC; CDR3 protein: CASSRPILAGGPNEQFF
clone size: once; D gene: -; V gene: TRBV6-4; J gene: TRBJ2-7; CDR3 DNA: TGTGCCAGCAGCCTTCCGCGGACAGAGTCAGAATACGAGCAGTACTTC; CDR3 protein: CASSLPRTESEYEQYF
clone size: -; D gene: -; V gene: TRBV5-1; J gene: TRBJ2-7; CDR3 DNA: TGCGCCAGCAGCTTTCTCCCGGGACTCCAAAGCTCCTACGAGCAGTACTTC; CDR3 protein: CASSFLPGLQSSYEQYF
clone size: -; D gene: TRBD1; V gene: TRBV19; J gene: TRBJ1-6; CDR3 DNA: TGTGCCAGTAGTGCGACGGACAGGGATAATTCACCCCTCCACTTT; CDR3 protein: CASSATDRDNSPLHF
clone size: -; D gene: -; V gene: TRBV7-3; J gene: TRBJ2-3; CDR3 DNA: TGTGCCAGCAGATCTACAGGGGTGGCGGGAGGCTCAATAGATACGCAGTATTTT; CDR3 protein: CASRSTGVAGGSIDTQYF
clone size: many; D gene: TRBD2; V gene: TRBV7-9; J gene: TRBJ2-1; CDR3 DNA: TGTGCCAGCAGCTTAGCGTTAGCGGGGGCCTACAATGAGCAGTTCTTC; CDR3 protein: CASSLALAGAYNEQFF
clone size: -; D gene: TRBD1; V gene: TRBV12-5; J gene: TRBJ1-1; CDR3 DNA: TGTGCTAGTGGTCTGGGACAGGGGGAAGAAGAGCGCGCTTTCTTT; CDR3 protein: CASGLGQGEEERAFF
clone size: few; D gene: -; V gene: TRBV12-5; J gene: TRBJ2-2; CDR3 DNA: TGTGCTAGTGGTTTGTTCCCCGGCACCGGGGAGCTGTTTTTT; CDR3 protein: CASGLFPGTGELFF
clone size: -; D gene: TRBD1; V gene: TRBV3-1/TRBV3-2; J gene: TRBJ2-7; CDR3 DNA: TGTGCCAGCAGCCAAGGGGGGTACGGGACAGCCTCCTACGAGCAGTACTTC; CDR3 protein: CASSQGGYGTASYEQYF
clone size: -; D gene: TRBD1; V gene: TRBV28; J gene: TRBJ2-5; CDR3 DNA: TGTGCCAGCACCGGACAGGGTGCCCAAGATACCCAGTACTTC; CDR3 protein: CASTGQGAQDTQYF